Below are 2 T cell receptor beta chains sequenced from a single sample in a study of cytomegalovirus exposure and HLA in healthy donors. With 60 Vbeta and 13 Jbeta primers, the PCR was carried out. Clones were read by immunoSEQ multiplex PCR, and TCRdb kept only the in-frame ones, dropping some. The sample holds some 130,000 clones. The specimen sequenced was PBMCs. These receptors were obtained from a woman aged 40 to 50 in good health and CMV-seronegative.

The rearrangement joins TRBV5-5 to TRBJ2-3; 7 nucleotides line up with TRBD1. This CDR3 has 15 amino acids. The ends lost 1 base at V and 3 bases at J; junction bases unmatched: 5. Germline lookup yields CDR1 SGHKS and CDR2 YYEKEE (reference sequence). In DNA form, the CDR3 reads TGTGCCAGCAGCTTGAGGGACAGAAGTACAGATACGCAGTATTTT. Protein: CASSLRDRSTDTQYF.

The chain is built from TRBV28 and TRBJ1-5; D possibly corresponds to TRBD1 (5 bases). The V end was cut by 4 bases, the J end by 3 bases, with 10 bases between. The CDR3 runs to 14 residues. Germline assignment: CDR1 MDHEN and CDR2 SYDVKM. The CDR3 reads CASSSDRFNQPQHF. For the CDR3, the DNA is TGTGCCAGCAGTTCCGACAGATTCAATCAGCCCCAGCATTTT.